A selection of T cell receptor beta chains follows, all from one sample in a study of T cells in localized non-small cell lung cancer. Measured with immunoSEQ multiplex PCR; TCRdb has only the in-frame clones, and not every one. The sample includes about 41,000 clones, approximately 80% of them seen just once. The starting material was PBMCs, obtained before any cancer treatment. The receptor source for this set is a man aged 40-75 years with stage II lung adenocarcinoma. The CDR3 runs from the conserved cysteine through the conserved F or W. D genes are given only for firm matches. Size is omitted from some rows. Given values are once, few, many or a class for expanded clones.

>TRBJ1-2|TRBD1|-|TRBV6-5
CASSRRGLLYGYTF
TGTGCCAGCAGTCGCAGGGGGCTCCTGTATGGCTACACCTTC
>TRBJ2-3|-|-|TRBV5-6
CASSRQSTDTQYF
TGTGCCAGCAGCCGACAAAGCACAGATACGCAGTATTTT
>TRBJ1-2|-|once|TRBV4-1
CASSQDEQEINYGYTF
TGCGCCAGCAGCCAAGATGAACAGGAAATTAACTATGGCTACACCTTC
>TRBJ1-6|-|-|TRBV27
CASSPIGSPLHF
TGTGCCAGCAGTCCAATTGGCTCACCCCTCCACTTT
>TRBJ2-7|-|-|TRBV6-1
CASNLGYEQYF
TGTGCCAGCAATCTAGGGTACGAGCAGTACTTC
>TRBJ1-1|-|once|TRBV7-2
CASSLGFRQISSLAEAFF
TGTGCCAGCAGCTTAGGCTTCCGACAGATCTCCTCTCTCGCTGAAGCTTTCTTT
>TRBJ2-7|TRBD1|once|TRBV29-1
CSVVRTGAYEQYF
TGCAGCGTTGTAAGGACAGGGGCCTACGAGCAGTACTTC
>TRBJ1-3|-|-|TRBV4-1
CASSQDRASPTGSGNTIYF
TGCGCCAGCAGCCAAGATAGAGCGTCGCCGACCGGCTCTGGAAACACCATATATTTT
>TRBJ1-2|-|-|TRBV6-1
CASSEIGVGNYGYTF
TGTGCCAGCAGTGAAATAGGGGTGGGTAACTATGGCTACACCTTC
>TRBJ1-5|TRBD1|-|TRBV6-1
CASQETGVQPQHF
TGTGCCAGCCAAGAGACAGGGGTTCAGCCCCAGCATTTT
>TRBJ2-6|-|once|TRBV7-2
CASSLGLSGANVLTF
TGTGCCAGCAGCTTAGGGCTCTCTGGGGCCAACGTCCTGACTTTC
>TRBJ2-1|-|-|TRBV5-1
CASSLERGYGDEQFF
TGCGCCAGCAGCTTGGAACGAGGCTATGGTGATGAGCAGTTCTTC
>TRBJ1-1|TRBD1|once|TRBV30
CAWSKNTGGTEAFF
TGTGCCTGGAGTAAAAACACAGGGGGCACTGAAGCTTTCTTT
>TRBJ2-7|-|-|TRBV5-4
CASSLAGVVSYEQYF
TGTGCCAGCAGCTTGGCCGGGGTCGTCTCCTACGAGCAGTACTTC
>TRBJ2-1|-|-|TRBV6-5
CASSSGTSRGQFF
TGTGCCAGCAGTTCCGGGACCTCCCGAGGGCAGTTCTTC
>TRBJ2-3|-|-|TRBV7-9
CASSSRITDTQYF
TGTGCCAGCAGCTCACGTATCACAGATACGCAGTATTTT
>TRBJ2-1|TRBD2|few|TRBV7-8
CASSYLLAGGYNEQFF
TGTGCCAGCAGCTACCTACTAGCGGGGGGATACAATGAGCAGTTCTTC
>TRBJ1-5|-|-|TRBV5-6
CASSDRYNSNQPQHF
TGTGCCAGCAGCGATCGATATAATAGCAATCAGCCCCAGCATTTT
>TRBJ2-1|-|-|TRBV2
CAGMSERGQGNEQFF
TGTGCCGGAATGTCAGAGCGCGGCCAAGGGAATGAGCAGTTCTTC
>TRBJ2-1|-|-|TRBV4-2
CASSHNFMGNEQFF
TGTGCCAGCAGCCACAATTTCATGGGCAATGAGCAGTTCTTC
>TRBJ1-1|-|few|TRBV10-2
CASQQGPNTEAFF
TGCGCCAGCCAACAGGGACCTAACACTGAAGCTTTCTTT
>TRBJ2-6|TRBD1|-|TRBV9
CASSPGDRESGGANVLTF
TGTGCCAGCAGCCCTGGAGACAGGGAGAGCGGTGGGGCCAACGTCCTGACTTTC
>TRBJ1-6|-|once|TRBV7-2
CASRFPGSWSPLHF
TGTGCCAGCAGATTTCCAGGGAGTTGGTCACCCCTCCACTTT
>TRBJ2-7|TRBD2|-|TRBV30
CAWSVLPSGGAGEQYF
TGTGCCTGGAGTGTACTCCCTAGCGGGGGGGCGGGAGAGCAGTACTTC
>TRBJ1-2|-|-|TRBV6-5
CASSEGYGYTF
TGTGCCAGCAGTGAAGGGTACGGCTACACCTTC
>TRBJ2-1|TRBD1|-|TRBV27
CASSLGQGHEQFF
TGTGCCAGCAGCTTGGGACAGGGCCATGAGCAGTTCTTC
>TRBJ2-3|TRBD1|-|TRBV6-5
CASNRDRVGGTQYF
TGTGCCAGCAACCGGGACAGGGTCGGGGGGACGCAGTATTTT
>TRBJ2-3|TRBD2|-|TRBV7-2
CASSLESRLAGDKYF
TGTGCCAGCAGCTTAGAATCGCGACTAGCGGGGGATAAGTATTTT
>TRBJ2-7|-|-|TRBV15
CATSTVRAGPYEQYF
TGTGCCACCAGCACGGTGAGGGCCGGGCCCTACGAGCAGTACTTC
>TRBJ2-3|-|-|TRBV4-2
CASSQGRHREVSTDTQYF
TGTGCCAGCAGCCAAGGTCGTCACAGGGAGGTGAGTACAGATACGCAGTATTTT
>TRBJ2-1|-|-|TRBV7-2
CASSLDGVGRLYNEQFF
TGTGCCAGCAGCTTAGACGGGGTGGGCAGGTTATACAATGAGCAGTTCTTC
>TRBJ2-2|TRBD1|-|TRBV7-2
CASSRQGARTGELFF
TGTGCCAGCAGTCGACAGGGGGCGAGGACCGGGGAGCTGTTTTTT